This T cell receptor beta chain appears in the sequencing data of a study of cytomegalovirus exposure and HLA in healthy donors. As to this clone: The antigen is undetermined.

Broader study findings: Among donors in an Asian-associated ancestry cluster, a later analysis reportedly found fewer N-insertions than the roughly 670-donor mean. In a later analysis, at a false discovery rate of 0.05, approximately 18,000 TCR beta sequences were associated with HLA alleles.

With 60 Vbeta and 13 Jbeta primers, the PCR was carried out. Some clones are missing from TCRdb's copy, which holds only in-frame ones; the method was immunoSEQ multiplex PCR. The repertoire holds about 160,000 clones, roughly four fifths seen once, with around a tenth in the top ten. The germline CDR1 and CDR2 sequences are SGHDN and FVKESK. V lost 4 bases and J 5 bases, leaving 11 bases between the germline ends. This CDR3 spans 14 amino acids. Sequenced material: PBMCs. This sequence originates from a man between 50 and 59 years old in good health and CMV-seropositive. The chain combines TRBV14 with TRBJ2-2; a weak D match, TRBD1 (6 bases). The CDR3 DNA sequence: TGTGCCAGCAGCCTCCGAGGGGGTACCGGGGAGCTGTTTTTT. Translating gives CASSLRGGTGELFF. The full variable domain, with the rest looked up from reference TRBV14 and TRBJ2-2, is EAGVTQFPSHSVIEKGQTVTLRCDPISGHDNLYWYRRVMGKEIKFLLHFVKESKQDESGMPNNRFLAERTGGTYSTLKVQPAELEDSGVYFCASSLRGGTGELFFGEGSRLTVL.